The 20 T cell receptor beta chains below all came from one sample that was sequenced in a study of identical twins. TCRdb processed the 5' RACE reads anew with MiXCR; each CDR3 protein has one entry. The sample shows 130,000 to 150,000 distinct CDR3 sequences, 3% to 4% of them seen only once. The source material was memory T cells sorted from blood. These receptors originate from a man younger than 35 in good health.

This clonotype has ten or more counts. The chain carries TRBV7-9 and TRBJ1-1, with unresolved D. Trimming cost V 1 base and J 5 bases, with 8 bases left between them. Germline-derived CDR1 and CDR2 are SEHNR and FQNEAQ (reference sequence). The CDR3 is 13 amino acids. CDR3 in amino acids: CASSLEAGTEAFF. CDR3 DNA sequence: TGTGCCAGCAGCTTAGAAGCGGGGACTGAAGCTTTCTTT.

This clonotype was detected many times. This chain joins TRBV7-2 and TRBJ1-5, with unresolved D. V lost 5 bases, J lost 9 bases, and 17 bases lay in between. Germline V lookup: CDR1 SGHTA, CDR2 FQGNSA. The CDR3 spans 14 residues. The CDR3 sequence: CASSPGRTSGPQHF. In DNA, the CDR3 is TGTGCCAGCAGCCCAGGACGGACCTCTGGGCCCCAGCATTTT.

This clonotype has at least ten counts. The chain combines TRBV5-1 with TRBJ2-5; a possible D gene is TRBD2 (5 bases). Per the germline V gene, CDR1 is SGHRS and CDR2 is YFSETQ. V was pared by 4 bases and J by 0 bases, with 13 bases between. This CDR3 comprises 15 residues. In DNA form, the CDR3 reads TGCGCCAGCAGCCAACAGACTACCCACCAAGAGACCCAGTACTTC. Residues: CASSQQTTHQETQYF.

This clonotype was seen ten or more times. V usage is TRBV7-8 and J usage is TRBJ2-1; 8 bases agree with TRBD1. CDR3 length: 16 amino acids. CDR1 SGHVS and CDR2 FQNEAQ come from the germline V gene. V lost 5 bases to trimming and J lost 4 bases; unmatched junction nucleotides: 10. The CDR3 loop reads CASSLQTGALYNEQFF. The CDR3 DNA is TGTGCCAGCAGCCTTCAGACAGGGGCCCTTTACAATGAGCAGTTCTTC.

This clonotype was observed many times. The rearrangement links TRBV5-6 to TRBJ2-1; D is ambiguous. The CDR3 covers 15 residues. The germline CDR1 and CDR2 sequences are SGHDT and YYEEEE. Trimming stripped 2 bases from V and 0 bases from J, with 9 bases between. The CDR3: CASSFDLGSYNEQFF. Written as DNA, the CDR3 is TGTGCCAGCAGCTTTGACCTCGGCTCCTACAATGAGCAGTTCTTC.

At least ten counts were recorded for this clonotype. The CDR3 coding sequence is TGCGCCAGCAGCCAAGATCGGGGCAGGGCAGGCAATCAGCCCCAGCATTTT. Encoded protein: CASSQDRGRAGNQPQHF. This rearrangement joins TRBV4-1 to TRBJ1-5; a weak D match, TRBD1 (5 bases). Trimming stripped 0 bases from V and 2 bases from J, with 14 bases between. Germline values: CDR1 MGHRA, CDR2 YSYEKL. The CDR3 is 17 residues long.

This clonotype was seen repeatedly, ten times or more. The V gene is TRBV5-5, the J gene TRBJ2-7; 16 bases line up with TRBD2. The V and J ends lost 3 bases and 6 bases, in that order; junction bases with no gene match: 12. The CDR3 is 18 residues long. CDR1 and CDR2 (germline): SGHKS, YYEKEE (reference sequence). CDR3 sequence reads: CASSSGLAGGLGGREQYV. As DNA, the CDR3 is TGTGCCAGCAGCTCGGGACTAGCGGGAGGGCTAGGGGGTCGCGAGCAGTACGTC.

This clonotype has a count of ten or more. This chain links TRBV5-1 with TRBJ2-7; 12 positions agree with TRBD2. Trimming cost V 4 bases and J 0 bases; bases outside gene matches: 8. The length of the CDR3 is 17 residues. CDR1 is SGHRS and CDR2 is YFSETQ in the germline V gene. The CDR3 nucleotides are TGCGCCAGCAGCCCGGGACTAGCGGGTGGGAGCTCCTACGAGCAGTACTTC. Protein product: CASSPGLAGGSSYEQYF.

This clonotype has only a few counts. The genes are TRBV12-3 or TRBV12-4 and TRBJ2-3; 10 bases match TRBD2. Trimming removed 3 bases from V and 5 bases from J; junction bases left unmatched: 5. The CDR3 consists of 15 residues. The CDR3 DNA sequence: TGTGCCAGCAGTTTTCTAGCGGGAGCTCTAGATACGCAGTATTTT. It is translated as CASSFLAGALDTQYF.

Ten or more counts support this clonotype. The CDR3 DNA reads TGTGCCAGCAGCCCCCGGGACAACGACAATGAGCAGTTCTTC. This gives the protein CASSPRDNDNEQFF. The genes are TRBV7-6 and TRBJ2-1, with D possibly matching TRBD1 (6 bases). This CDR3 is built from 14 residues. Germline V gene data show CDR1 as SGHVS and CDR2 as FNYEAQ. V gave up 5 bases and J gave up 5 bases, with 13 bases separating them.

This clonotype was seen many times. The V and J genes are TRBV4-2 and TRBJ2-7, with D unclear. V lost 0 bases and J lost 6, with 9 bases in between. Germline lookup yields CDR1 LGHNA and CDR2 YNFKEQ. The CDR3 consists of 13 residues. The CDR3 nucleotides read TGTGCCAGCAGCCAAGATTGGGCGGCCGAGCAGTACTTC. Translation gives CASSQDWAAEQYF.

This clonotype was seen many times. DNA for the CDR3: TGCGCCAGCAGCTTGGATCGGACAGGGATTGGGAAACTGTTTTTT. Amino acids: CASSLDRTGIGKLFF. The V and J genes are TRBV5-1 and TRBJ1-4; 8 nucleotides line up with TRBD1. V dropped 0 bases and J dropped 11; count of bases not matched to a gene: 9. The CDR3 runs to 15 residues. The germline V gene has CDR1 SGHRS and CDR2 YFSETQ.

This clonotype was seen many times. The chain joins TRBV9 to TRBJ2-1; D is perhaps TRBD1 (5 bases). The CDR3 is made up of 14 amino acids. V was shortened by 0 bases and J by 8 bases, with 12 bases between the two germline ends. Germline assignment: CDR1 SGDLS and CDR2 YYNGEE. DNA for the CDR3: TGTGCCAGCAGCGTAGTAGGGGTGGGCGATGAGCAGTTCTTC. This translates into CASSVVGVGDEQFF.

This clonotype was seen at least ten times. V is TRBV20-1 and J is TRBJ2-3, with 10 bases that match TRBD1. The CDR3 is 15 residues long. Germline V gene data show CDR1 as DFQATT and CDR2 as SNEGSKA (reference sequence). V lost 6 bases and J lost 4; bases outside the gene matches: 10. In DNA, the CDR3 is TGCAGTGCCATTCCGGGACAGGGGTTGCCAGATACGCAGTATTTT. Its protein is CSAIPGQGLPDTQYF.

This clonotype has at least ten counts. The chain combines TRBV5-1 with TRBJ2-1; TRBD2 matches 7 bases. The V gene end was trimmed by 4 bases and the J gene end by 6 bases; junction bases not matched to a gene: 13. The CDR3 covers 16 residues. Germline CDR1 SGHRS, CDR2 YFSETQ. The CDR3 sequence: CASSGGSPGGPNEQFF. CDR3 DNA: TGCGCCAGCAGCGGGGGATCCCCGGGAGGCCCCAATGAGCAGTTCTTC.

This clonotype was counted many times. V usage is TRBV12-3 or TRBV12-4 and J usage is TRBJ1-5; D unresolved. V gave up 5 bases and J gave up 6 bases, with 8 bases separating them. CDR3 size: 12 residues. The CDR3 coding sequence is TGTGCCAGCAGTAAGGGTGCTCAGCCCCAGCATTTT. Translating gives CASSKGAQPQHF.

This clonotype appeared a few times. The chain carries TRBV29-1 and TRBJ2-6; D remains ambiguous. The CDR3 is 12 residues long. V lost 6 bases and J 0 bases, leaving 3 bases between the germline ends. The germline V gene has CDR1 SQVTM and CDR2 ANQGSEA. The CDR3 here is CSVHSGANVLTF. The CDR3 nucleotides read TGCAGCGTACACTCTGGGGCCAACGTCCTGACTTTC.

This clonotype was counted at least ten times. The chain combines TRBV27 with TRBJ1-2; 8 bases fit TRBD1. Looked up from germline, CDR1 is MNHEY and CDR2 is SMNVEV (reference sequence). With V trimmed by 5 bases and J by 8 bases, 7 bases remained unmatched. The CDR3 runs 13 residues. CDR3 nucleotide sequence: TGTGCCAGCAGTCTAAGGACAGGGAGCGGCTACACCTTC. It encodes CASSLRTGSGYTF.

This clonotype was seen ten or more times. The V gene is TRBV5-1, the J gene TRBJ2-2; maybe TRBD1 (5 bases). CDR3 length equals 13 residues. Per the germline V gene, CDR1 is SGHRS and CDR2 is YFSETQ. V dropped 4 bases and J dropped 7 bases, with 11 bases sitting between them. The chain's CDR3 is CASSEPGIGELFF. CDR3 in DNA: TGCGCCAGCAGCGAGCCAGGGATCGGGGAGCTGTTTTTT.

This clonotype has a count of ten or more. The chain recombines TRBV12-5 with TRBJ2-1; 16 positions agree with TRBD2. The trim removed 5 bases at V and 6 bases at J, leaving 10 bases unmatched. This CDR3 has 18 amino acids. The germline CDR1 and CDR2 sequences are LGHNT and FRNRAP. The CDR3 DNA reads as TGTGCTAGTGGTACCCCGGGACTAGCGGGAGGGGGGAGCAATGAGCAGTTCTTC. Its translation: CASGTPGLAGGGSNEQFF.